Reported below is one T cell receptor (beta chain). The data belong to a study of blood T cell repertoires in COVID-19. Study as a whole: COVID-19 samples, acute and convalescent, were from the United States, Italy and Spain.

The CDR3 has 15 residues. Germline V gene data show CDR1 as MNHEY and CDR2 as SMNVEV (reference sequence). With 5 bases removed from V and 2 bases from J, the gap between germline ends came to 13 bases. Original analysis: For nucleated cells, counts were estimated from reference gene primer amplification. Measured with immunoSEQ multiplex PCR; TCRdb has only the in-frame clones, and not every one. V and J calls and clone size are as listed in that table; D and trimming were resolved from the DNA. The sample lists over 45,000 clones, around 90% occurring once. This TCR was sampled from a woman aged 80 or older with acute or convalescent COVID-19. The chain carries TRBV27 and TRBJ1-5; D might be TRBD1 (5 bases). The sequencing input was peripheral blood. This CDR3 is CASSRAGLGNQPQHF. In DNA form, the CDR3 reads TGTGCCAGCAGTCGGGCGGGGCTGGGCAATCAGCCCCAGCATTTT.